The rows below give T cell receptor beta chains drawn from one sample of a study of T cell repertoires in cytomegalovirus infection. In TCRdb, the reads were re-called with MiXCR into one record per CDR3 protein. This sample carries about 320,000 distinct CDR3 sequences, 9.5% of them seen once, and the ten largest clones take 4.3%. Sequenced sample: PBMCs. These receptors all stem from a human donor in good health (CMV status not recorded). Some clones in this sample may be carry-over from other donors' samples. The CDR3 runs from the conserved cysteine through the conserved F or W. The D gene is left open where the match is weak. Expanded clones get a size class; other rows say once, few or many, or leave the size out.

size	J	D	V	CDR3	DNA
-	TRBJ1-1	TRBD1	TRBV19	CASRWGTGVGTEAFF	TGTGCCAGTAGATGGGGGACAGGGGTAGGGACTGAAGCTTTCTTT
few	TRBJ1-1	TRBD1	TRBV20-1	CSARDTKTGGNGAFF	TGCAGTGCTAGAGATACTAAGACAGGGGGCAATGGAGCTTTCTTT
many	TRBJ1-4	TRBD1	TRBV7-2	CASSWQGAPNEKLFF	TGTGCCAGCAGCTGGCAGGGGGCACCTAATGAAAAACTGTTTTTT
-	TRBJ1-1	-	TRBV3-1	CASRMGGTTTEAFF	TGTGCCAGCAGGATGGGGGGGACAACCACTGAAGCTTTCTTT
-	TRBJ2-6	-	TRBV20-1	CSARGSRTPISNVLTF	TGCAGTGCTAGGGGGTCTAGGACTCCGATCTCCAACGTCCTGACTTTC
-	TRBJ1-2	-	TRBV4-3	CASSQRGSRYGYTF	TGCGCCAGCAGCCAAAGGGGTTCTAGATATGGCTACACCTTC
-	TRBJ1-3	-	TRBV3-1	CASSPQQGSGNTIYF	TGTGCCAGCAGCCCCCAACAGGGTAGTGGAAACACCATATATTTT
-	TRBJ1-2	-	TRBV27	CASSAAPPVYGYTF	TGTGCCAGCAGTGCTGCCCCTCCAGTCTATGGCTACACCTTC
-	TRBJ1-1	-	TRBV7-2	CASNSVPWVGEAFF	TGTGCCAGCAACAGCGTCCCATGGGTAGGTGAAGCTTTCTTT
few	TRBJ2-2	TRBD1	TRBV7-2	CASSYGQGTGGELFF	TGTGCCAGCAGCTACGGACAGGGCACCGGCGGGGAGCTGTTTTTT
few	TRBJ1-1	-	TRBV6-2/TRBV6-3	CASRRTEPRTEAFF	TGTGCCAGCAGGAGGACTGAACCCCGCACTGAAGCTTTCTTT
few	TRBJ2-7	-	TRBV29-1	CSVGLTYEQYF	TGCAGCGTTGGACTCACCTACGAGCAGTACTTC
few	TRBJ2-6	TRBD1	TRBV6-2/TRBV6-3	CASRTRDRTNVLTF	TGTGCCAGCCGAACGAGGGACAGAACCAACGTCCTGACTTTC
many	TRBJ2-2	TRBD2	TRBV5-1	CASSLESGGTGELFF	TGCGCCAGCAGCTTGGAAAGCGGGGGAACCGGGGAGCTGTTTTTT
-	TRBJ2-2	-	TRBV11-3	CASGRGESGTGELFF	TGTGCCAGCGGAAGAGGGGAGTCGGGCACCGGGGAGCTGTTTTTT
few	TRBJ2-3	TRBD2	TRBV29-1	CSGRGLADPSQYF	TGCAGCGGTAGGGGACTAGCGGACCCATCGCAGTATTTT
-	TRBJ1-4	TRBD1	TRBV6-4	CASSRGQGTNEKLFF	TGTGCCAGCAGCAGAGGACAGGGCACTAATGAAAAACTGTTTTTT
-	TRBJ2-3	-	TRBV20-1	CSAERIAEDSGRADTQYF	TGCAGTGCCGAAAGAATCGCCGAGGACTCCGGTAGGGCAGATACGCAGTATTTT
-	TRBJ1-5	-	TRBV30	CAWREPGRANQPQHF	TGTGCCTGGAGAGAACCGGGACGGGCCAATCAGCCCCAGCATTTT
many	TRBJ2-7	-	TRBV7-9	CASSSPSRTVSYEQYF	TGTGCCAGCAGCTCCCCCAGCCGGACAGTGTCCTACGAGCAGTACTTC
few	TRBJ1-1	TRBD1	TRBV10-3	CAIKERDRRNTEAFF	TGTGCCATCAAGGAGAGGGACAGGCGGAACACTGAAGCTTTCTTT
few	TRBJ2-7	-	TRBV7-7	CASSLFPDSYEQYF	TGTGCCAGCAGCTTATTTCCAGACTCCTACGAGCAGTACTTC
-	TRBJ2-7	-	TRBV6-1	CASSGGFSGASSYEQYF	TGTGCCAGCAGTGGAGGGTTCTCGGGTGCATCGAGCTACGAGCAGTACTTC
many	TRBJ2-7	-	TRBV7-2	CASSRQGKPYEQYF	TGTGCCAGCAGCCGGCAGGGAAAACCCTACGAGCAGTACTTC
few	TRBJ2-2	TRBD2	TRBV7-2	CASSSLAGHGGELFF	TGTGCCAGCAGCTCCCTAGCGGGCCACGGCGGGGAGCTGTTTTTT
many	TRBJ2-1	TRBD2	TRBV11-1	CASSSFSGNDNEQFF	TGTGCCAGCAGCTCCTTTAGCGGGAACGACAATGAGCAGTTCTTC
few	TRBJ2-3	TRBD1	TRBV6-2/TRBV6-3	CASRKTGIGMGTDTQYF	TGTGCCAGCAGAAAGACAGGGATTGGGATGGGAACAGATACGCAGTATTTT
few	TRBJ2-4	-	TRBV5-6	CASSLRGPKTIQYF	TGTGCCAGCAGCCTTCGGGGACCAAAAACGATTCAGTACTTC
many	TRBJ2-1	-	TRBV7-2	CASSFTSSSYNEQFF	TGTGCCAGCAGCTTCACGTCGAGCTCCTACAATGAGCAGTTCTTC
many	TRBJ2-1	-	TRBV12-5	CASGLDGPLGNEQFF	TGTGCTAGTGGTTTAGATGGACCCCTGGGAAATGAGCAGTTCTTC
few	TRBJ1-2	-	TRBV19	CATSRDAYGYTF	TGTGCCACCTCTCGTGATGCCTATGGCTACACCTTC
many	TRBJ2-6	-	TRBV10-3	CAISESAVSGANVLTF	TGTGCCATCAGTGAGTCGGCCGTCTCTGGGGCCAACGTCCTGACTTTC
few	TRBJ2-1	TRBD2	TRBV12-3/TRBV12-4	CASSLSHGRRGGEFF	TGTGCCAGCAGTTTATCCCACGGGCGGCGGGGGGGGGAGTTCTTC
many	TRBJ1-5	TRBD1	TRBV4-1	CASSQEGKGARENQPQHF	TGCGCCAGCAGCCAAGAGGGGAAGGGGGCGCGGGAGAATCAGCCCCAGCATTTT
few	TRBJ2-3	TRBD2	TRBV7-9	CASSAPKTSGRSGDTQYF	TGTGCCAGCAGCGCTCCTAAGACTAGCGGGAGATCTGGAGATACGCAGTATTTT
-	TRBJ1-5	TRBD1	TRBV5-6	CASSLQGVHQPQHF	TGTGCCAGCAGCTTACAGGGGGTCCATCAGCCCCAGCATTTT
few	TRBJ2-3	-	TRBV4-3	CASSQDREDLQYF	TGCGCCAGCAGCCAAGATCGGGAAGACCTGCAGTATTTT
-	TRBJ2-7	-	TRBV12-3/TRBV12-4	CASTPDPGFLGEQYF	TGTGCCAGCACTCCCGACCCGGGATTCCTCGGCGAGCAGTACTTC
-	TRBJ2-2	-	TRBV24-1	CATSARANTGELFF	TGTGCCACCAGTGCCAGAGCGAACACCGGGGAGCTGTTTTTT
-	TRBJ2-5	TRBD1	TRBV28	CASSSMTGAEEETQYF	TGTGCCAGCAGTTCCATGACAGGGGCCGAGGAGGAGACCCAGTACTTC
many	TRBJ2-5	-	TRBV4-3	CASSQDVGYEETQYF	TGCGCCAGCAGCCAAGACGTTGGTTATGAAGAGACCCAGTACTTC
many	TRBJ2-7	-	TRBV6-2/TRBV6-3	CASSYGRGWETSSEQYF	TGTGCCAGCAGTTACGGCAGGGGATGGGAAACTTCTAGCGAGCAGTACTTC
-	TRBJ1-3	-	TRBV7-2	CASSVQGSGNTIYF	TGTGCCAGCAGCGTACAGGGCTCTGGAAACACCATATATTTT
few	TRBJ1-1	-	TRBV29-1	CSVRMNTEAFF	TGCAGCGTTAGGATGAACACTGAAGCTTTCTTT
few	TRBJ2-7	-	TRBV6-2/TRBV6-3	CASSNDGGYEQYF	TGTGCCAGCAGTAACGACGGGGGCTACGAGCAGTACTTC
many	TRBJ1-1	-	TRBV7-9	CASSLGENTEAFF	TGTGCCAGCAGCTTAGGAGAGAACACTGAAGCTTTCTTT
-	TRBJ2-2	TRBD2	TRBV7-2	CASSLVAGGTTGELFF	TGTGCCAGCAGCTTAGTAGCGGGGGGTACCACCGGGGAGCTGTTTTTT
many	TRBJ2-4	-	TRBV4-1	CASSQDVAGVDVTKNIQYF	TGCGCCAGCAGCCAAGATGTGGCAGGGGTGGATGTCACCAAAAACATTCAGTACTTC
few	TRBJ2-5	-	TRBV15	CATSRGGAGRGETQYF	TGTGCCACCAGCAGAGGGGGAGCAGGGCGAGGAGAGACCCAGTACTTC
-	TRBJ1-5	-	TRBV12-3/TRBV12-4	CASSSSSFRAGQGQPQHF	TGTGCCAGCAGTTCCAGCTCCTTTAGGGCAGGGCAAGGTCAGCCCCAGCATTTT
many	TRBJ2-4	-	TRBV7-2	CASSSPAHDGGNIQYF	TGTGCCAGCAGCTCCCCTGCCCATGACGGGGGAAACATTCAGTACTTC
few	TRBJ2-2	-	TRBV19	CASSTIGQSNTGELFF	TGTGCCAGTAGTACAATTGGACAGTCGAACACCGGGGAGCTGTTTTTT
many	TRBJ2-7	-	TRBV6-2/TRBV6-3	CASSYPRTGLFYEQYF	TGTGCCAGCAGTTACCCAAGGACAGGACTATTCTACGAGCAGTACTTC